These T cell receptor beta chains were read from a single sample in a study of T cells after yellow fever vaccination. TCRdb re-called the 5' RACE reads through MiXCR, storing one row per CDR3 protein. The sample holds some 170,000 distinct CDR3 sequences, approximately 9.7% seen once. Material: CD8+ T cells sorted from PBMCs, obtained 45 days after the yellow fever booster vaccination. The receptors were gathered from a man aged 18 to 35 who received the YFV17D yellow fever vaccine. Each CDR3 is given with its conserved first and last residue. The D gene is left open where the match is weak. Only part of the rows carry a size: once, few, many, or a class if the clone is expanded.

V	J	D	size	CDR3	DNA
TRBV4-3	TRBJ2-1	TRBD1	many	CASSQERTGVYNEQFF	TGCGCCAGCAGCCAAGAGAGGACAGGAGTTTACAATGAGCAGTTCTTC
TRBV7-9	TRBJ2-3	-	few	CASSGPRLAWRTDTQYF	TGTGCCAGCAGCGGACCCCGTCTAGCGTGGAGGACAGATACGCAGTATTTT
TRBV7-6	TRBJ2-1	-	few	CASSYEGDSTDEQFF	TGTGCCAGCAGTTATGAGGGAGATTCTACAGATGAGCAGTTCTTC
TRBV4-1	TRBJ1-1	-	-	CASSQVPRGRNTEAFF	TGCGCCAGCAGCCAAGTTCCTCGGGGCCGGAACACTGAAGCTTTCTTT
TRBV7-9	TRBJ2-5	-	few	CASSSILAERGSTQYF	TGTGCCAGCAGCTCCATCTTGGCCGAACGGGGGTCGACCCAGTACTTC
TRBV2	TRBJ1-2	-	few	CASSEGGVENGYTF	TGTGCCAGCAGTGAAGGAGGGGTTGAAAATGGCTACACCTTC
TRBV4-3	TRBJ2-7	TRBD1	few	CASSQEVGQPSYEQYF	TGCGCCAGCAGCCAAGAGGTGGGACAGCCGTCCTACGAGCAGTACTTC
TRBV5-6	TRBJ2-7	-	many	CASTHSGGSKEQYF	TGTGCCAGCACCCATAGCGGTGGGTCTAAGGAGCAGTACTTC
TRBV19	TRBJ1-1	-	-	CATQGFDTEAFF	TGTGCCACCCAGGGCTTTGACACTGAAGCTTTCTTT
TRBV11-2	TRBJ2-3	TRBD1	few	CASSFSGQGITDTQYF	TGTGCCAGCAGCTTTTCGGGACAGGGGATAACAGATACGCAGTATTTT
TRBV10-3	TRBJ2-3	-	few	CAIAGHNSTDTQYF	TGTGCCATTGCGGGACACAACAGCACAGATACGCAGTATTTT
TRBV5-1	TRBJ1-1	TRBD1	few	CASSLYGQGTEAFF	TGCGCCAGCAGCTTGTATGGACAGGGCACTGAAGCTTTCTTT
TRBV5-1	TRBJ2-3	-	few	CASSLAEAGSTDTQYF	TGCGCCAGCAGCTTGGCCGAGGCAGGCAGCACAGATACGCAGTATTTT
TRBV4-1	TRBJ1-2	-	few	CASSQTLTRANYGYTF	TGCGCCAGCAGCCAGACCCTGACACGAGCTAACTATGGCTACACCTTC
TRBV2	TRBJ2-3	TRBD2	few	CASSELAGADTQYF	TGTGCCAGCAGTGAACTAGCGGGGGCTGATACGCAGTATTTT
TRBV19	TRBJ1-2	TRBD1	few	CATEQGADGYTF	TGTGCCACCGAACAGGGGGCCGATGGCTACACCTTC
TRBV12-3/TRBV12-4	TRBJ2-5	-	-	CASSLYGQETQYF	TGTGCCAGCAGTTTATACGGCCAAGAGACCCAGTACTTC
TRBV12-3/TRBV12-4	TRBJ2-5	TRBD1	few	CASGGRGIGYQETQYF	TGTGCCAGCGGTGGCAGGGGGATTGGGTACCAAGAGACCCAGTACTTC
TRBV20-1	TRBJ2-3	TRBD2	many	CSARHWTSGGPAQYF	TGCAGTGCTAGGCATTGGACTAGCGGGGGCCCTGCGCAGTATTTT
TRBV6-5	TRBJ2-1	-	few	CASSRQADRGEQFF	TGTGCCAGCAGCCGACAGGCGGATAGGGGTGAGCAGTTCTTC
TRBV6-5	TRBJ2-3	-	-	CASSYGGRYRVTDTQYF	TGTGCCAGCAGTTACGGTGGAAGATACCGAGTCACAGATACGCAGTATTTT
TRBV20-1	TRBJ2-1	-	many	CSASPYNEQFF	TGCAGTGCTAGTCCCTACAATGAGCAGTTCTTC
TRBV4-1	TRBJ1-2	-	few	CASSDRDFANYGYTF	TGCGCCAGCAGCGACCGGGACTTCGCTAACTATGGCTACACCTTC
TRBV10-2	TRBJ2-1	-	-	CASSEANHEQFF	TGCGCCAGCAGTGAGGCCAACCATGAGCAGTTCTTC
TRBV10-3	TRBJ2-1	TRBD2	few	CAIRGEGNEQFF	TGTGCCATCAGGGGGGAGGGAAATGAGCAGTTCTTC
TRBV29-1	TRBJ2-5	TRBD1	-	CSVAPPGQGETQYF	TGCAGCGTGGCGCCCCCGGGACAGGGGGAGACCCAGTACTTC
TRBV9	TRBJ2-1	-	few	CASSVRVGYNEQFF	TGTGCCAGCAGCGTAAGGGTAGGGTACAATGAGCAGTTCTTC
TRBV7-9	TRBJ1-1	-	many	CASSLAGTNTEAFF	TGTGCCAGCAGCTTAGCAGGGACGAACACTGAAGCTTTCTTT
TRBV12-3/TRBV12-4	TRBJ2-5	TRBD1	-	CASSLTGIETQYF	TGTGCCAGCAGCCTGACAGGGATCGAGACCCAGTACTTC